A selection of T cell receptor beta chains follows, all from one sample in a study of blood T cell repertoires in COVID-19. Here immunoSEQ multiplex PCR was the method, and the copy in TCRdb shows in-frame clones only, minus some. The sample carries 150,000 or so clones, about 84% recorded once. Sequencing was done on a sample of peripheral blood. Receptors originate from a man in his sixties with active or convalescent COVID-19. CDR3s include the opening cysteine and the closing phenylalanine or tryptophan. The order of the fields is V gene, CDR3 protein.

>TRBV7-9
CASSRTGGNTEAFF
>TRBV19
CASSRSGGDFFGYTF
>TRBV20-1
CSASTSGQTYEQYF
>TRBV18
CASSPGGQGVTDTQYF
>TRBV3-1/TRBV3-2
CASSQRKGDGYTF
>TRBV30
CAWTRDRVDSPLHF
>TRBV28
CASRRGNGYTF
>TRBV5-1
CASSPQTGNPYGYTF
>TRBV6-2/TRBV6-3
CASSLAVGGELFF
>TRBV7-3
CASSLNSLTEQFF
>TRBV7-2
CASSLDRGQNIQYF
>TRBV27
CASNSEGANFGSSGANVLTF
>TRBV7-9
CASSKAGARPYEQYF
>TRBV10-3
CAISELRADYGYTF
>TRBV28
CASRPQGESNYGYTF
>TRBV9
CASSPTGVGNTIYF
>TRBV11-1
CASRRPGLGEETQYF
>TRBV12-3/TRBV12-4
CASSLDRVTEAFF
>TRBV7-2
CASSLIVGGTATEAFF
>TRBV25-1
CASSELNPGAEGNQPQHF
>TRBV5-6
CASSSLAGGPRDTQYF
>TRBV5-1
CASSLDTGGLAKNIQYF
>TRBV11-2
CASSSLSGILTDTQYF
>TRBV7-9
CASSLGVGAHEQFF
>TRBV27
CASSLYGGVYEQYF
>TRBV30
CAWSDKYGYTF
>TRBV18
CASSPLRQYTPYGYTF
>TRBV10-3
CAISEPSRRTGPYEQYF
>TRBV27
CASSPFPLTHEQYF
>TRBV25-1
CASSELSYTDTQYF
>TRBV28
CASSTPGGGSNNEQFF
>TRBV3-1/TRBV3-2
CASSQGRSSSYEQYF
>TRBV19
CASRILRGTEAFF
>TRBV5-4
CASSPTGNLGNTEAFF
>TRBV11-3
CASSLDRAGTGELFF
>TRBV4-3
CASSQDRKTRGSSYNSPLHF
>TRBV5-4
CASSFGGFSGNTIYF
>TRBV19
CASRSLEKGKGELFF
>TRBV4-1
CASSQDHGYGNTIYF
>TRBV13
CASSLRAAPAENEKLFF
>TRBV4-1
CASSQDPAGGPQMGTQYF
>TRBV18
CASSPLDRGGEQYF
>TRBV29-1
CSGERNTEAFF
>TRBV5-4
CASSPGTGVSSPLHF
>TRBV7-9
CASSLGSGDNYGYTF
>TRBV5-4
CASSLDPAGYTGELFF
>TRBV5-1
CASSWGQNNEQFF
>TRBV21-1
CASRKCGERREQYF
>TRBV25-1
CASSESGGSYEQYF